This T cell receptor (beta chain) was recovered during a study of CD8 T cells in Susac syndrome (dated by TCRdb to the late 2010s). About the full investigation: The study used repertoire sequencing to test whether antigen drove CD8+ T cell activation and differentiation in Susac syndrome. Results the study describes overall, beyond this receptor: The number of individuals in the TCR sequencing and HLA analysis was recognized as being relatively small.

Comment on this clonotype: Its antigen specificity is not known. Within one base of it there is no much larger clone, and no base qualities were kept.

RNA was extracted using the RNeasy kit, and about 0.45 to 1 ug of the RNA was reverse transcribed with random hexamers. The immunoSEQ multiplex PCR assay, which covers 54 Vbeta and 13 Jbeta segments, was used to amplify TCR beta CDR3 regions. To correct PCR amplification bias, a synthetic template baseline was used for both primer optimization and computational correction. Per the authors' processing: Reads were annotated to V, D and J genes per IMGT and analyzed with immunoSEQ Analyzer, keeping only productive sequences. Clonality was calculated as one minus the Shannon entropy normalized by log2 of the number of productive unique sequences. For each patient and control, public and private clones were evaluated among the 100 most prevalent clones. A clone was defined as Susac-specific if it was absent from the healthy and MS cohorts, from approximately 980 published viral clones and from other ImmuneACCESS disease sequences. In-frame beta chains were kept once TCRdb had trimmed the public reads at Q25 with fastp and called clones with MiXCR. Under each unique CDR3 protein, matching rows form one entry showing the most common genes and DNA. The V and J calls shown here were made by TCRdb, not taken from the authors' results. The sample table holds about 200,000 distinct CDR3 sequences, of which 90% to 95% were seen once. The ten largest clones represent 0.1% of the sample.

Peripheral blood CD8+ and CD4+ T cells from healthy donors, Susac syndrome patients and multiple sclerosis patients were profiled by high-throughput TCR beta sequencing. Healthy donors were included as age- and sex-matched controls. Bulk CD8+ and CD4+ T cells were purified by magnetic negative isolation, whereas CD8+ TEMRA cells were enriched by FACS. Blood was drawn into EDTA tubes, processed within 24 hours, and PBMCs were isolated by density gradient centrifugation. PBMCs intended for TCR sequencing were cryopreserved in liquid nitrogen and were subsequently thawed in a 37 degrees C water bath. Purity of sorted or isolated CD4+, CD8+ and CD8+ TEMRA cells was at least 90%. Trimmed from V: 4 bases; trimmed from J: 3 bases; junction bases lacking a gene match: 7. There are 16 amino acids in the CDR3, from cysteine to phenylalanine inclusive. Only CDR3 DNA remains: 48 bases, in frame from the first base. Looking up the germline V gene yields CDR1 SGHRS and CDR2 YFSETQ.

Sample: CD4+ T cells from PBMCs. The sequence was obtained from a human donor in good health. In this chain, TRBV5-1 is recombined with TRBJ1-6; TRBD1 fits 7 bases in the junction. The DNA sequence reads TGCGCCAGCAGCATCGGGACAGCCTTCTATAATTCACCCCTCCACTTT. Translated, this gives CASSIGTAFYNSPLHF.